This paragraph covers one T cell receptor (beta chain) sequence. This clonotype was observed at least ten times. Its binding antigen is unknown. No much larger clonotype is one base removed from it; base qualities were not supplied. The germline V gene supplies CDR1 SGHVS and CDR2 FQNEAQ. The germline V end is reduced by 5 bases and the J end by 8 bases; junction bases left unmatched: 6. The CDR3, from cysteine to phenylalanine, totals 15 residues. Only the CDR3 DNA stays, 45 bases, in frame from base 1. This entry belongs to a study of glioma-infiltrating T cells (dated by TCRdb to 2016 to 2018). In the study overall: Sequencing of TCR alpha- and beta-chain repertoires was performed on glioma tissue, on non-neoplastic brain tissue, and on matched peripheral blood mononuclear cells. To measure divergence between tissue and blood T-cell populations, each tissue-infiltrating repertoire was compared with the peripheral blood repertoire of the same patient. Three low-grade glioma patients, fewer than 10 primary glioblastoma patients, and three non-glioma patients who contributed non-neoplastic brain tissue made up the paired cohort. Here is what the overall study found, with its caveats: Very few CDR3 sequences were shared between tissue and blood, attributed to high CDR3 diversity and limited sampling. VJ-independent divergence between tissue and blood was lower than expected in non-neoplastic patients but higher than expected in all gliomas, particularly low-grade gliomas. The group comparisons were based on small numbers of patients: three non-neoplastic, three low-grade glioma and several glioblastoma patients.

TCR alpha and beta CDR3 regions were amplified with the iRepertoire nested amplicon-rescue multiplex PCR (arm-PCR) platform from RNA. The input for one-step reverse transcription and amplification was about 90-450 ng of tissue mRNA or PBMC total RNA. Following bead purification, Illumina adapters were added through a secondary multiplex PCR, and the libraries were then gel-purified between 200 and 400 bp. Internal 6-nucleotide barcodes were carried by the libraries and were used for demultiplexing. The libraries were sequenced on an Illumina MiSeq using 2x220 or 2x250 nucleotide paired-end reads. As for the original processing: Paired reads were merged with FLASH 1.2.11 and aligned to the GRCh37 human genome with BWA-MEM before extracting TRA and TRB reads. An IMGT-derived reference of cassette sequences and CDR3 motifs, with pseudogenes included, was used for V and J assignment. Reads were translated in three frames, and productive CDR3s were defined by a C…FGXG motif without stop codons. A clonotype was defined as a unique combination of a V-J cassette pair and a CDR3 amino acid sequence. Reads were filtered by Hamming distance, thresholded by each sample's sequence error rate in mapped regions. TCRdb trimmed the raw reads at Q25, called clones with MiXCR and kept productive beta chains. Each CDR3 protein gets just one entry, which takes the most common genes and DNA from the rows behind it. These V and J calls are TCRdb output, not the study's own analysis. Across this sample there are 100,000 to 150,000 distinct CDR3 sequences, with roughly 25% seen only once. Together, the top ten hold about 16% of the sample.

This receptor chain uses TRBV7-8 and TRBJ2-1; TRBD2 matches 13 bases in the middle. The TCR comes from a human donor with low-grade glioma or glioblastoma, undergoing nonglioma brain surgery, or in good health (not recorded which). Material for sequencing was glioma tissue, nonneoplastic brain tissue, or PBMCs (not recorded which). The nucleotide sequence reads TGTGCCAGCAGCCGGACTAGCGGGAGTTGGTATGAGCAGTTCTTC. It translates to CASSRTSGSWYEQFF.